This T cell receptor beta chain was identified in a study of early T cells in non-severe SARS-CoV-2 infection. Study context: The input, bulk RNA from unsorted whole blood, was sequenced, and chains were unpaired. Whole-study results and caveats: VDJdb matching favored anti-spike CD8 responses, missing private and CD4 specificities.

Unique molecular identifiers (one per individual cDNA molecule) were attached. One entry per CDR3 protein results from TCRdb running MiXCR on the 5' RACE reads. Here the sample spans 60,000 or so distinct CDR3 sequences, around 13% being singletons. V gave up 10 bases and J gave up 5 bases; unmatched junction bases: 10. Germline CDR1 and CDR2: SGHTA and FQGNSA. The CDR3 extends over 15 amino acids. In this sample, this clonotype turned up a few times. What it recognizes is unknown. This TCR derives from an adult who was a healthcare worker with PCR-confirmed SARS-CoV-2 infection or an uninfected control (not recorded which). The chain links TRBV7-2 to TRBJ2-3, with TRBD2 identical over 12 bases. The specimen was whole blood. The chain's CDR3 is CANRPLAGGQDTQYF. The CDR3 DNA follows: TGTGCCAACAGACCTCTAGCGGGGGGGCAAGATACGCAGTATTTT.